This record concerns one T cell receptor (beta chain) sequence. Its cognate antigen is unknown. Replicate PCRs for sorted subsets used approximately 220 ng DNA; this equaled around 29,000 T cell genomes. The repertoire was sequenced with immunoSEQ multiplex PCR; TCRdb's copy has only in-frame clones and lacks some. The data hold approximately 2.5 million clones, with 90% to 95% observed a single time. This sample is part of a study of shared clonotypes between healthy human individuals. Study overall: Each donor had three CD4 naive, three CD4 memory, two CD8 naive and one CD8 memory plate.

Findings and caveats of the study: The four-donor shared clonotypes exceeded non-shared clonotypes in generation probability, with non-shared ones scoring lower.

CD4+ cells were split into CD45RA+ naive and CD45RA-negative memory subsets. This CDR3 region has 12 residues. The germline V gene has CDR1 SNHLY and CDR2 FYNNEI. The V end was cut by 2 bases, the J end by 7 bases, with 8 bases between. This chain joins TRBV2 and TRBJ1-2; no clear D. The TCR sequence derives from a man younger than 35 in good health. Some clones in this sample may be carry-over from other donors' samples. Sequencing input: naive CD4+ T cells from PBMCs. This sample's subset: CD45RA+ positively selected. CDR3 sequence: CASSESAGGYTF. The CDR3 nucleotides read TGTGCCAGCAGTGAATCGGCTGGTGGCTACACCTTC.